This entry concerns a single T cell receptor beta chain. The antigen is unknown. Assay: immunoSEQ multiplex PCR; the TCRdb copy retains only in-frame clones and omits some. Of about 2.2 million clones in the sample, under 95% were seen once. This sample was taken from a study of shared clonotypes between healthy human individuals. Study-wide results and caveats: Clonotypes shared by all four donors outscored non-shared clonotypes in generation probability.

The germline V gene encodes CDR1 MNHNY and CDR2 SVGAGI (reference sequence). This CDR3 spans 14 amino acids. V was pared by 7 bases and J by 7 bases, with 13 bases of the junction left unmatched. CD45RO-negative CD8 cells positively selected for CCR7 made up the naive population, which excluded terminally differentiated effector memory CD45RA+ cells. The material sequenced was naive CD8+ T cells from PBMCs. V is TRBV6-6 and J is TRBJ2-7; 7 bases align to TRBD1. The sequence came from a man between 18 and 35 years old in good health. Some clones in this sample may be carry-over from other donors' samples. The CDR3 bases are TGTGCCAGCACCAAGGGGACAGTTCCTTGGGAGCAGTACTTC. Translated: CASTKGTVPWEQYF.